This paragraph covers one TCR beta chain sequence. Its antigen is as yet unknown. This sample was taken from a study of graft-versus-host responses after intestinal transplantation. Study-level findings and limits: Investigators detected GvH clones in recipient marrow, with some emerging earlier in ileum or blood.

J lost 4 bases, V lost 3 bases, and 10 bases had no gene match. This CDR3 region has 16 residues. Germline V CDR1 and CDR2: SGDLS, YYNGEE. Clones were read by immunoSEQ multiplex PCR, and TCRdb kept only the in-frame ones, dropping some. The sample gives 21,000 or so clones, 80% to 95% of which show up once; around two fifths is in the top ten. The chain links TRBV9 to TRBJ1-2; 9 nucleotides line up with TRBD1. The clonotype comes from a human patient who received an intestinal transplant, so some T cells may come from the graft donor. The source material was PBMCs, sampled approximately 250 days after intestinal transplant. The CDR3 loop reads CASSETGTGIAYGYTF. CDR3 DNA sequence: TGTGCCAGCAGCGAAACCGGGACAGGGATTGCCTATGGCTACACCTTC.